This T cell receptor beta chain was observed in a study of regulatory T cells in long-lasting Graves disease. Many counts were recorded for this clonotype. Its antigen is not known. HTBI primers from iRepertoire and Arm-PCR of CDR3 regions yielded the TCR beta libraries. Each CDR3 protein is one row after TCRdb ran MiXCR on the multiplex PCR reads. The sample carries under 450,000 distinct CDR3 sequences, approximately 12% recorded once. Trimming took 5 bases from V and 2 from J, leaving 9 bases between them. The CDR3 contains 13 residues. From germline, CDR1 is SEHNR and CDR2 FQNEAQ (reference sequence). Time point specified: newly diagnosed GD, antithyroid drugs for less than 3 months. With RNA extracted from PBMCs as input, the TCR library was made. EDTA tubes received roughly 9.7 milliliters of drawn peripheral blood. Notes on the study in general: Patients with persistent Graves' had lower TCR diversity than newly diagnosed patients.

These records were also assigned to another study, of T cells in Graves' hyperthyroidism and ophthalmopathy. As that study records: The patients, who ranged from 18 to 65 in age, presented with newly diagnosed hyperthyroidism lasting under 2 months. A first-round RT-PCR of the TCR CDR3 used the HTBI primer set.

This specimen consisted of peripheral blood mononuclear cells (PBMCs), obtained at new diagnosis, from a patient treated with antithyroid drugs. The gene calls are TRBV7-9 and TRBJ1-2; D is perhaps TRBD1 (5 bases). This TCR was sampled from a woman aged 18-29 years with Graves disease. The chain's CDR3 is CASSPQGNYGYTF. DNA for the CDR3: TGTGCCAGCAGCCCCCAGGGAAACTATGGCTACACCTTC.